This T cell receptor beta chain stems from a study of CD8+ T cells in alopecia areata. V was pared by 2 bases and J by 5 bases, with 11 bases between. Germline CDR1 is SEHNR and CDR2 is FQNEAQ (reference sequence). The CDR3 sequence is 14 residues long. The sequencing template was cDNA reverse transcribed from extracted RNA. TCRdb's copy holds only in-frame clones and misses some; the assay was immunoSEQ multiplex PCR. The data show 200,000 or so clones, roughly three fifths seen once. Using a FACSAria, the CD4+ and CD8+ T cells were sorted from the PBMCs. This chain uses TRBV7-9 with TRBJ2-3, with a weak D call TRBD1 (6 bases). The TCR was taken from a human donor in good health. Material: CD8+ T cells sorted from blood. The DNA of the CDR3 is TGTGCCAGCAGCTTAAGCGGACAGAAAGATACGCAGTATTTT. Residues: CASSLSGQKDTQYF.